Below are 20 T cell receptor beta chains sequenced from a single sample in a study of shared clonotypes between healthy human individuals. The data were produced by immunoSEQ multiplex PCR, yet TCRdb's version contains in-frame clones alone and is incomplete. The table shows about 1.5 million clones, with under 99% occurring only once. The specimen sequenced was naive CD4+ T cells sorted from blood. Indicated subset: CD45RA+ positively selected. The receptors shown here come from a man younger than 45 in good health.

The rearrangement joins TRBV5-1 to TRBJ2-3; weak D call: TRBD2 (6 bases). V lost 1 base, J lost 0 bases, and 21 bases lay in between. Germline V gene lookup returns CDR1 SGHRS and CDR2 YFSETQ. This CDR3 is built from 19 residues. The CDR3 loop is CASSLSEASATTSTDTQYF. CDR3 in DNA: TGCGCCAGCAGCTTGTCCGAGGCTAGCGCCACTACTAGCACAGATACGCAGTATTTT.

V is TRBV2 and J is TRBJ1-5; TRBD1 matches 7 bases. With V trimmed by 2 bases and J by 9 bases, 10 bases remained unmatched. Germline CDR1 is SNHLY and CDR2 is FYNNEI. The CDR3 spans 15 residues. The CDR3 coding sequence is TGTGCCAGCAGTGAACTTGGACAGGCTTTTCGGCCCCAGCATTTT. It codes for CASSELGQAFRPQHF. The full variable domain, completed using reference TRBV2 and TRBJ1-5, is EPEVTQTPSHQVTQMGQEVILRCVPISNHLYFYWYRQILGQKVEFLVSFYNNEISEKSEIFDDQFSVERPDGSNFTLKIRSTKLEDSAMYFCASSELGQAFRPQHFGDGTRLSIL.

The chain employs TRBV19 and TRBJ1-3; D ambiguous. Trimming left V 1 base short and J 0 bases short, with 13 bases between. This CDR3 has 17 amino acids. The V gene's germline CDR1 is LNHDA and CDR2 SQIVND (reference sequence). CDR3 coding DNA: TGTGCCAGTAGTATAGGGGCGAGACTACTCTCTGGAAACACCATATATTTT. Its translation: CASSIGARLLSGNTIYF.

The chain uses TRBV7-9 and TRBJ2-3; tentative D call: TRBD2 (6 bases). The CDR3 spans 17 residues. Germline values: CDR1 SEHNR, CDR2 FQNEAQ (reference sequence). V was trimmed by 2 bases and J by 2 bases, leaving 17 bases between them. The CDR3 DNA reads TGTGCCAGCAGCTTAAATGTGGGAGGCAGGGTCACAGATACGCAGTATTTT. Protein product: CASSLNVGGRVTDTQYF.

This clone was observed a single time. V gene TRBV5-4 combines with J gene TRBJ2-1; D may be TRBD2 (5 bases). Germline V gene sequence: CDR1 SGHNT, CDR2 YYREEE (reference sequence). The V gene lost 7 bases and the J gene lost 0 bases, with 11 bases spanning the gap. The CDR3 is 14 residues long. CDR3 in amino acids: CASRADPSYNEQFF. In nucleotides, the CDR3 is TGTGCCAGCCGAGCGGACCCCTCCTACAATGAGCAGTTCTTC.

The CDR3 here is CASSRTLTNSNEKLFF. The CDR3 DNA follows: TGCGCCAGCAGCCGGACCCTTACAAATTCTAATGAAAAACTGTTTTTT. This rearrangement joins TRBV5-1 to TRBJ1-4; D is uncertain. The germline gives CDR1 SGHRS, CDR2 YFSETQ. The CDR3 has 16 residues. Trimming left V 4 bases short and J 3 bases short, with 16 bases between.

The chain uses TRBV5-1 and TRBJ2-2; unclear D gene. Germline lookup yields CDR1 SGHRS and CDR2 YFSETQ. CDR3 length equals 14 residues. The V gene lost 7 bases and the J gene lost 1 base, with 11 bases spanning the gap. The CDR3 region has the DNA TGCGCCAGCGGGGAACCGGGGAACACCGGGGAGCTGTTTTTT. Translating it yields CASGEPGNTGELFF.

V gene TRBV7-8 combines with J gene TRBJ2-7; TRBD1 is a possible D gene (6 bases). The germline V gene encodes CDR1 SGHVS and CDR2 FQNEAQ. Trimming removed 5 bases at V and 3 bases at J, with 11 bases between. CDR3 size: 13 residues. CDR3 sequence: CASSEEGGYEQYF. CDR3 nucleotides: TGTGCCAGCAGCGAAGAAGGGGGCTACGAGCAGTACTTC.

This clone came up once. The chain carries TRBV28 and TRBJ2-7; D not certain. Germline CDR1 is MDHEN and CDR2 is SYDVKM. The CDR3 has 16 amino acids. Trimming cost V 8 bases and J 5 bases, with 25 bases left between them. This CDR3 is CASREFFGGRAHEQYF. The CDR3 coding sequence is TGTGCCAGCCGAGAATTTTTCGGCGGTAGGGCCCACGAGCAGTACTTC.

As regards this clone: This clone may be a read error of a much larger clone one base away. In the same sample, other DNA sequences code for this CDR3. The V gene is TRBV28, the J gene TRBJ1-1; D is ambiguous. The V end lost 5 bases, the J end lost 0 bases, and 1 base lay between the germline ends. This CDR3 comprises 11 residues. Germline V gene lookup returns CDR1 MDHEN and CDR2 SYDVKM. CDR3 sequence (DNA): TGTGCCAGCAGTATGAACACTGAAGCTTTCTTT. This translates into CASSMNTEAFF.

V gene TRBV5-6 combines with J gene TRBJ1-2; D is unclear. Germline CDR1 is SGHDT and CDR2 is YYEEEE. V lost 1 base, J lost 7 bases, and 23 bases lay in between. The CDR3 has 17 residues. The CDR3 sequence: CASSLRLLQSNRGGYTF. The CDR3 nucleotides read TGTGCCAGCAGCTTGAGGCTTCTACAGTCCAACCGGGGTGGCTACACCTTC.

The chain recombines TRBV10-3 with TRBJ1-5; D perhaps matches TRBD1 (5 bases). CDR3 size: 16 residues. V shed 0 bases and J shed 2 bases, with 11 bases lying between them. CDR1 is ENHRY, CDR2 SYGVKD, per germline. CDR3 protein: CAISESNIRGNQPQHF. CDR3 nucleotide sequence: TGTGCCATCAGTGAGTCAAATATCAGGGGCAATCAGCCCCAGCATTTT.

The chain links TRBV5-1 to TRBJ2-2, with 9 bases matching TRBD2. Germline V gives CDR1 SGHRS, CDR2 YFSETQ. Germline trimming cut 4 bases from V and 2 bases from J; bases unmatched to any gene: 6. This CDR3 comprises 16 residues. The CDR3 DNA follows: TGCGCCAGCAGCACCGGACTAGCGACTAACACCGGGGAGCTGTTTTTT. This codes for CASSTGLATNTGELFF.

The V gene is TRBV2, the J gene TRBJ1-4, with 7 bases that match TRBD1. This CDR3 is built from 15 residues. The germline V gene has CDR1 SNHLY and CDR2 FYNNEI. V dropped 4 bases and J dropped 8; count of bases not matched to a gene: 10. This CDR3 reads CASSAIQGFAEKLFF. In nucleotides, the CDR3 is TGTGCCAGCAGTGCAATACAGGGGTTCGCAGAAAAACTGTTTTTT.

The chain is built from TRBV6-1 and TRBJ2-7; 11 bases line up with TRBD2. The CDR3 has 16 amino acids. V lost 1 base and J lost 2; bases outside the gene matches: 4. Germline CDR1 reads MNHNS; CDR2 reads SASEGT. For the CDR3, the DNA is TGTGCCAGCAGTGAAGTGAGACTAGCGGGGACCTACGAGCAGTACTTC. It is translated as CASSEVRLAGTYEQYF.

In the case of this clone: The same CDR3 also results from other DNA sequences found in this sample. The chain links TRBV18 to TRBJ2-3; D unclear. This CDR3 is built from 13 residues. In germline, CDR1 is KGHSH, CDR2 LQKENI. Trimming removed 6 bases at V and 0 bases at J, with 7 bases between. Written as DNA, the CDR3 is TGTGCCAGCTCCCCCGACAGCACAGATACGCAGTATTTT. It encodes CASSPDSTDTQYF.

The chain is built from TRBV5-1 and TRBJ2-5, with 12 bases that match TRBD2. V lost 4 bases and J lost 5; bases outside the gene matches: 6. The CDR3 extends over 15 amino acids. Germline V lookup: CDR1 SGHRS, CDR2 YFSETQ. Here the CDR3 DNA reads TGCGCCAGCAGCACCGGACTAGCGGGGTCTGAGACCCAGTACTTC. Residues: CASSTGLAGSETQYF.

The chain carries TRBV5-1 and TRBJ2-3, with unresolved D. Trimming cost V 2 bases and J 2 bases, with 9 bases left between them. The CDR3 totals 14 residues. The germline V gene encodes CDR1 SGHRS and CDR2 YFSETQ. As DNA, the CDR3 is TGCGCCAGCAGCTTTGATCGGGTCACAGATACGCAGTATTTT. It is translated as CASSFDRVTDTQYF.

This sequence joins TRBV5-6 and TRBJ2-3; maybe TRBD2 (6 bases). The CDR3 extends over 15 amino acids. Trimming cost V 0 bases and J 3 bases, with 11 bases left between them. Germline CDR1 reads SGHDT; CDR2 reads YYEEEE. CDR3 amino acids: CASSLEGGVTDTQYF. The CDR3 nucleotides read TGTGCCAGCAGCTTGGAGGGCGGGGTGACAGATACGCAGTATTTT.

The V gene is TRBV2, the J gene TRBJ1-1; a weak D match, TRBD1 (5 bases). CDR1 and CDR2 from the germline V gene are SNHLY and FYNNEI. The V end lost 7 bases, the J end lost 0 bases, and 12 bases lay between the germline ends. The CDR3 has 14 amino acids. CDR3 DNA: TGTGCCAGCATCCCTGGGGGGATGAACACTGAAGCTTTCTTT. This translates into CASIPGGMNTEAFF.